The T cell receptor (beta chain) described here comes from a study of blood T cell repertoires in COVID-19. Overall study: Researchers got acute and convalescent COVID-19 samples from the United States, Italy and Spain.

J gave up 4 bases and V 5 bases, and 13 bases lay outside the gene matches. Per germline, CDR1 MDHEN and CDR2 SYDVKM. This CDR3 is built from 17 residues. The table came from immunoSEQ multiplex PCR; TCRdb's copy has only in-frame clones and leaves some out. The table shows around 200,000 clones, with roughly nine tenths occurring only once. The TCR originated in a man between 65 and 85 years old with active or convalescent COVID-19. Sequencing was carried out using peripheral blood. The genes are TRBV28 and TRBJ1-5; 8 bases are a match to TRBD1. This chain's CDR3 is CASSPQQGVWSNQPQHF. The CDR3 DNA reads TGTGCCAGCAGTCCCCAACAGGGGGTTTGGTCGAATCAGCCCCAGCATTTT.